This TCR beta chain came from a study of immune evolution from preneoplasia to lung adenocarcinoma. On this clone: Its antigen remains unidentified.

Here immunoSEQ multiplex PCR was the method, and the copy in TCRdb shows in-frame clones only, minus some. The sample lists about 4,900 clones, roughly three quarters occurring once. Regarding the study as a whole: Normal lung had highest clonality; later lesions appeared denser, more diverse. From normal lung to invasive adenocarcinoma, top clone frequencies appeared to decrease. T cell clonality was higher in KRAS-mutant than EGFR-mutant or wild-type nodules.

Premalignant or tumor cells were enriched by macro-dissection after pathologic assessment. The sequencing sample was made of FFPE minimally invasive lung adenocarcinoma tissue. The TCR comes from a person aged 60-79 years with lung adenocarcinoma.

The DNA of the CDR3 is TGTGCCAGCAGTAGGACAGGGGGGGGTCAGCCCCAGCATTTT. It is translated as CASSRTGGGQPQHF. The chain carries TRBV6-1 and TRBJ1-5; the match to TRBD1 covers 10 bases. Trimming took 5 bases from V and 6 from J; bases not matched to a gene: 4. The CDR3 totals 14 residues. In germline, CDR1 is MNHNS, CDR2 SASEGT.